These T cell receptor beta chains were read from a single sample in a study of blood T cell repertoires in COVID-19. Sequenced by immunoSEQ multiplex PCR; TCRdb stores in-frame clones only, minus some. The repertoire consists of roughly 200,000 clones, with roughly four fifths occurring once and the leading ten covering about 5.3%. Sequencing input: PBMCs or T cells enriched from blood (not recorded which). Source of these receptors: a woman aged 45 to 65 who had been exposed to COVID-19. The CDR3 runs from the conserved cysteine through the conserved F or W. A D gene is named only where the DNA matches it firmly. Size is stated for part of the rows, as once, few or many counts, or as a class when the clone is expanded.

D,size,J,V,DNA,CDR3
TRBD1,few,TRBJ2-7,TRBV12-3/TRBV12-4,TGTGCCAGCAGCGACAGGGGGCTCTACGAGCAGTACTTC,CASSDRGLYEQYF
-,once,TRBJ2-7,TRBV6-2/TRBV6-3,TGTGCCAGCAGTTACGTCCTCAGGGTCGAGCAGTACTTC,CASSYVLRVEQYF
-,-,TRBJ2-2,TRBV2,TGTGCCAGCAGTGGGGGGGACACCGGGGAGCTGTTTTTT,CASSGGDTGELFF
-,-,TRBJ1-5,TRBV3-1/TRBV3-2,TGTGCCAGCAGCCTTCGGGAGAATCAGCCCCAGCATTTT,CASSLRENQPQHF
-,-,TRBJ2-5,TRBV2,TGTGCCAGCAGTTATGGACTCCGGGCCCCGAGGGAGACCCAGTACTTC,CASSYGLRAPRETQYF
TRBD2,few,TRBJ2-5,TRBV7-3,TGTGCCAGCAGCCGCGGGGGCCAAGAGACCCAGTACTTC,CASSRGGQETQYF
-,-,TRBJ2-5,TRBV5-7,TGTGCCAGCAGCCGACTGCCGGCCCAAGAGACCCAGTACTTC,CASSRLPAQETQYF
-,-,TRBJ1-4,TRBV5-5,TGTGCCAGCAGCTGGGAGGGGGGGCGACCTGCAACTAATGAAAAACTGTTTTTT,CASSWEGGRPATNEKLFF
-,-,TRBJ1-1,TRBV20-1,TGCAGTGCTAGACGACAGCTTGAAGCTTTCTTT,CSARRQLEAFF
TRBD2,-,TRBJ2-3,TRBV15,TGTGCCACCAGCCTAGCGGGGACTAGCACAGATACGCAGTATTTT,CATSLAGTSTDTQYF
-,-,TRBJ1-5,TRBV6-5,TGTGCCAGCCAGGCGTGGGCACGGCAGCCCCAGCATTTT,CASQAWARQPQHF
-,-,TRBJ1-2,TRBV2,TGTGCCAGCAAGGCAGGACTTGAGTATGGCTACACCTTC,CASKAGLEYGYTF
-,-,TRBJ1-3,TRBV13,TGTGCCAGCTCTCAACAGTCAAACACCATATATTTT,CASSQQSNTIYF
-,-,TRBJ2-5,TRBV7-8,TGTGCCAGCAGCTCTAGGGGCGGGGCTCAAGAGACCCAGTACTTC,CASSSRGGAQETQYF
-,-,TRBJ2-7,TRBV25-1,TGTGCCAGCAGTGCAGCCTACGAGCAGTACTTC,CASSAAYEQYF
TRBD1,-,TRBJ1-4,TRBV19,TGTGCCAGTAGTACCCTCCGACAGGGAAACGAAAAACTGTTTTTT,CASSTLRQGNEKLFF
-,-,TRBJ1-2,TRBV2,TGTGCCAGCAGTTCTCGGTTTTATGGCTACACCTTC,CASSSRFYGYTF
-,-,TRBJ1-5,TRBV4-3,TGCGCCAGCAGCCAAGACAGGGGATGGAATCAGCCCCAGCATTTT,CASSQDRGWNQPQHF
TRBD2,once,TRBJ2-1,TRBV28,TGTGCCAGCGTAGCGGGGGGCTACAATGAGCAGTTCTTC,CASVAGGYNEQFF
TRBD1,few,TRBJ1-5,TRBV2,TGTGCCAGCATGAGACAGGGGGGTGGCAATCAGCCCCAGCATTTT,CASMRQGGGNQPQHF
-,-,TRBJ1-3,TRBV7-9,TGTGCCAGCAGCTTACGGGGGTCTGGAAACACCATATATTTT,CASSLRGSGNTIYF
-,-,TRBJ1-1,TRBV18,TGTGCCAGCTCACCAACGAGGGTGAACACTGAAGCTTTCTTT,CASSPTRVNTEAFF
-,-,TRBJ1-1,TRBV9,TGTGCCAGCAGCGTAGTCCCGACAGGATGGAACACTGAAGCTTTCTTT,CASSVVPTGWNTEAFF
-,few,TRBJ1-3,TRBV6-5,TGTGCCAGCAGTAATAGGGGCCACACCATATATTTT,CASSNRGHTIYF
TRBD1,-,TRBJ2-1,TRBV24-1,TGTGCCACCAGTCCCACAGGGGCCGCCCCGGGGAAGTTCTTC,CATSPTGAAPGKFF
TRBD1,-,TRBJ1-2,TRBV3-1/TRBV3-2,TGTGCCAGCAGCCGACAGGGGGGTAACTATGGCTACACCTTC,CASSRQGGNYGYTF
-,few,TRBJ1-1,TRBV6-1,TGTGCCAGCAGTGAGGGGGCATGGACTGAAGCTTTCTTT,CASSEGAWTEAFF
TRBD1,-,TRBJ2-7,TRBV4-3,TGCGCCAGCAGCCCCGGGGACAGCTCCTACGAGCAGTACTTC,CASSPGDSSYEQYF
TRBD1,few,TRBJ1-5,TRBV10-3,TGTGCCATCAGTGAGTCGGGACAGGGAACCCAGCATTTT,CAISESGQGTQHF
-,-,TRBJ2-7,TRBV4-3,TGCGCCAGCAGCCAAGAACGGACAAGTTACGAGCAGTACTTC,CASSQERTSYEQYF
TRBD1,-,TRBJ1-2,TRBV27,TGTGCCAGCAGTTTTTCGGACAGGGCAGTGCTGGAGTATGGCTACACCTTC,CASSFSDRAVLEYGYTF
-,once,TRBJ2-4,TRBV6-1,TGTGCCAGCAGTGAGACGGAGCAAAACATTCAGTACTTC,CASSETEQNIQYF
-,many,TRBJ1-1,TRBV5-1,TGCGCCAGCAGCGGGGGACAGAACACTGAAGCTTTCTTT,CASSGGQNTEAFF
-,-,TRBJ1-2,TRBV7-2,TGTGCCAGCAGCCAGGAATCCGGGCCCTTTGGGGGGGGCTACACCTTC,CASSQESGPFGGGYTF
-,-,TRBJ1-1,TRBV7-9,TGTGCCTCCGCAACTACCCGACTTGAAGCTTTCTTT,CASATTRLEAFF
TRBD1,-,TRBJ1-1,TRBV19,TGTGCCAGTACTATCTATCGACCAGGGGGGACTGAAGCTTTCTTT,CASTIYRPGGTEAFF
TRBD2,-,TRBJ2-6,TRBV7-3,TGTGCCAGCAGCGTCAACGGGGGGTTTTCTGGGGCCAACGTCCTGACTTTC,CASSVNGGFSGANVLTF
-,-,TRBJ1-1,TRBV7-8,TGTGCCAGCAGCCTACCGACAAGCCAGGAAGCTTTCTTT,CASSLPTSQEAFF
TRBD1,-,TRBJ1-1,TRBV4-1,TGCGCCAGCAGCCAAAGGGACCCGACAGGGGAGGTAAAAGAGGCTTTCTTT,CASSQRDPTGEVKEAFF
-,-,TRBJ2-2,TRBV2,TGTGCCAGCAGTGGGTTGCTAGCTACCGGGGAGCTGTTTTTT,CASSGLLATGELFF
-,-,TRBJ2-1,TRBV7-6,TGTGCCAGCAGCTTAGTACGGGGTAACAATGAGCAGTTCTTC,CASSLVRGNNEQFF
-,-,TRBJ1-1,TRBV6-4,TGTGCCAGCAGTGTCAGGGAAAACACTGAAGCTTTCTTT,CASSVRENTEAFF
-,-,TRBJ2-2,TRBV3-1/TRBV3-2,TGTGCCAGCAGCCAAGTGAGCGGGGAGCTGTTTTTT,CASSQVSGELFF
-,-,TRBJ1-2,TRBV7-8,TGTGCCAGCAGCTTGGGGGGGCAGCTAAACTATGGCTACACCTTC,CASSLGGQLNYGYTF
TRBD2,-,TRBJ2-7,TRBV29-1,TGCAGCGTTTCTAGCGGGGGGCGATTCTACGAGCAGTACTTC,CSVSSGGRFYEQYF
-,-,TRBJ1-3,TRBV6-1,TGTGCCAGCAGTGAAGAAGCGGTTAGCTCTGGAAACACCATATATTTT,CASSEEAVSSGNTIYF
TRBD1,-,TRBJ1-1,TRBV11-1,TGTGCCAGCAGCTCTGACAGGGCCTTGAACACTGAAGCTTTCTTT,CASSSDRALNTEAFF